Listed here are 24 T cell receptor beta chains from one sample, sequenced in a study of type 1 regulatory T cells. From the reads, TCRdb called clonotypes with MiXCR, one entry per CDR3 protein. The sample has 40,000 to 50,000 distinct CDR3 sequences, 12% seen once; the top ten hold around 8%. These TCRs are of unknown antigen specificity. The sequenced sample consisted of cultured non-Tr1 T cells, either the whole culture or a sorted T cell fraction (not recorded which). These receptors were obtained from a human donor in good health.

As for this clonotype: The CDR3 does not end in the conserved phenylalanine or tryptophan, so this is likely a read error. J is TRBJ1-2 and V is TRBV7-9; weak D call: TRBD1 (6 bases). This CDR3 comprises 13 residues. V shed 3 bases and J shed 3 bases, with 8 bases lying between them. Germline V gene lookup returns CDR1 SEHNR and CDR2 FQNEAQ (reference sequence). CDR3 sequence (DNA): TGTGCCAGCAGCTTCCAGGGGTACTATGGCTACACCCTC. Translated: CASSFQGYYGYTL.

By share of the sample, this clonotype is medium-sized. The rearrangement joins TRBV7-2 to TRBJ2-7; 8 bases match TRBD2. The CDR3 sequence is 14 residues long. The germline CDR1 and CDR2 sequences are SGHTA and FQGNSA. V lost 2 bases to trimming and J lost 5 bases; unmatched junction nucleotides: 5. The CDR3 coding sequence is TGTGCCAGCAGCTTACCGGGAGGGTTCCACGAGCAGTACTTC. Its translation: CASSLPGGFHEQYF. Looking up the rest from reference TRBV7-2 and TRBJ2-7 gives the full variable domain: GAGVSQSPSNKVTEKGKDVELRCDPISGHTALYWYRQSLGQGLEFLIYFQGNSAPDKSGLPSDRFSAERTGGSVSTLTIQRTQQEDSAVYLCASSLPGGFHEQYFGPGTRLTVT.

The chain links TRBV20-1 to TRBJ1-4; TRBD1 might be the D (5 bases). Trimming cost V 6 bases and J 3 bases, with 14 bases left between them. The CDR3 is 14 amino acids. Germline-derived CDR1 and CDR2 are DFQATT and SNEGSKA (reference sequence). For the CDR3, the DNA is TGCAGTGCGTTAGGGGTAGGGGCTAATGAAAAACTGTTTTTT. Encoded protein: CSALGVGANEKLFF.

A few counts support this clonotype. The chain recombines TRBV7-3 with TRBJ2-2; a possible D gene is TRBD2 (6 bases). The germline CDR1 and CDR2 sequences are SGHTA and FQGTGA. V was clipped by 5 bases and J by 2 bases, with 12 bases between them. This CDR3 region has 15 residues. CDR3 sequence reads: CASSPAGFNTGELFF. The CDR3 DNA reads as TGTGCCAGCAGCCCTGCGGGGTTTAACACCGGGGAGCTGTTTTTT.

The J gene is TRBJ2-2, the V gene TRBV7-6; no clear D gene. The length of the CDR3 is 15 residues. V lost 1 base and J lost 4, with 10 bases in between. Germline V gene lookup returns CDR1 SGHVS and CDR2 FNYEAQ. The DNA of the CDR3 is TGTGCCAGCAGCTTAGTTCCTAGTCGCACCGGGGAGCTGTTTTTT. This sequence encodes CASSLVPSRTGELFF.

CDR3 nucleotides: TGTGCCAGCAGCTTTGGACAGGACAATCAGCCCCAGCATTTT. Translation gives CASSFGQDNQPQHF. The rearrangement joins TRBV7-9 to TRBJ1-5; 7 bases are shared with TRBD1. With 3 bases clipped from V and 3 bases from J, the junction kept 2 bases outside the gene matches. Germline assignment: CDR1 SEHNR and CDR2 FQNEAQ (reference sequence). This CDR3 contains 14 residues.

This clonotype was recorded a few times. The CDR3 nucleotides are TGCGCCAGCAGCCTCTTCCCGGGCGAGACCCAGTACTTC. Amino acids: CASSLFPGETQYF. V and J are TRBV5-1 and TRBJ2-5; D call uncertain. The CDR3 is made up of 13 amino acids. V lost 4 bases, J lost 5 bases, and 12 bases lay in between. Germline V lookup: CDR1 SGHRS, CDR2 YFSETQ.

There are many counts of this clonotype. The CDR3 region is CAISEAGVQETQYF. The CDR3 DNA reads as TGTGCCATCAGTGAGGCGGGAGTTCAAGAGACCCAGTACTTC. The V call is TRBV10-3, the J call TRBJ2-5, with TRBD2 identical over 7 bases. This CDR3 is built from 14 residues. Trimming removed 2 bases from V and 2 bases from J; junction bases left unmatched: 2. The germline V gene encodes CDR1 ENHRY and CDR2 SYGVKD.

This clonotype has a count of ten or more. The V gene is TRBV12-3 or TRBV12-4, the J gene TRBJ2-5, with D unresolved. This CDR3 has 14 residues. The V end was cut by 3 bases, the J end by 4 bases, with 12 bases between. The CDR3 here is CASSFYEGSETQYF. The CDR3 bases are TGTGCCAGCAGTTTTTATGAAGGGTCAGAGACCCAGTACTTC.

Notes on this clonotype: This sequence may be a read error, since a much larger clone differs from it by one base. V usage is TRBV12-3 or TRBV12-4 and J usage is TRBJ2-2; D remains ambiguous. This CDR3 is built from 13 residues. With 3 bases removed from V and 6 bases from J, the gap between germline ends came to 8 bases. The CDR3 DNA reads TGTGCCAGCAGTTTCGAAGTCGCCGGGGAGCTGTTTTTT. This translates into CASSFEVAGELFF.

This clonotype has a handful of counts. This chain joins TRBV20-1 and TRBJ1-2, with a weak D call TRBD1 (5 bases). V shed 5 bases and J shed 4 bases, with 17 bases lying between them. The CDR3 totals 14 residues. Germline-derived CDR1 and CDR2 are DFQATT and SNEGSKA (reference sequence). The chain's CDR3 is CSAGTGGFGYGYTF. The DNA for the CDR3 is TGCAGTGCTGGGACTGGAGGATTTGGCTATGGCTACACCTTC.

J is TRBJ2-5 and V is TRBV2, with TRBD2 matching over 9 bases. CDR1 SNHLY and CDR2 FYNNEI come from the germline V gene. This CDR3 region has 15 residues. V was clipped by 1 base and J by 5 bases; unmatched bases: 5. In nucleotides, the CDR3 is TGTGCCAGCAGTGAAGGAGCGGGAGGCTTGGAGACCCAGTACTTC. The encoded protein is CASSEGAGGLETQYF. Full variable domain (outside the CDR3, taken from reference TRBV2 and TRBJ2-5): EPEVTQTPSHQVTQMGQEVILRCVPISNHLYFYWYRQILGQKVEFLVSFYNNEISEKSEIFDDQFSVERPDGSNFTLKIRSTKLEDSAMYFCASSEGAGGLETQYFGPGTRLLVL.

This clonotype was recorded at least ten times. The chain employs TRBV30 and TRBJ2-7, with D hard to call. Trimming left V 3 bases short and J 2 bases short, with 8 bases between. CDR3 length: 12 residues. Germline CDR1 is GTSNPN and CDR2 is SVGIG (reference sequence). Written as DNA, the CDR3 is TGTGCCTGGAGCGATACCCCCTACGAGCAGTACTTC. Protein: CAWSDTPYEQYF.

In this sample, this clonotype turned up a few times. The V call is TRBV12-3 or TRBV12-4, the J call TRBJ1-3, with 7 bases identical to TRBD1. J lost 1 base, V lost 3 bases, and 6 bases had no gene match. This CDR3 contains 16 residues. CDR3 DNA sequence: TGTGCCAGCAGTTTTCCAGGGGGACAGTCTGGAAACACCATATATTTT. It yields the protein CASSFPGGQSGNTIYF.

This clonotype was recorded a few times. The chain joins TRBV29-1 to TRBJ1-2; D uncertain. The CDR3 sequence is 12 residues long. V lost 6 bases and J lost 3, with 11 bases in between. Germline CDR1 SQVTM, CDR2 ANQGSEA. CDR3 protein: CSVRPDDYGYTF. The CDR3 coding sequence is TGCAGCGTCAGACCGGATGACTATGGCTACACCTTC.

The rearrangement links TRBV3-1 to TRBJ2-1, with D perhaps TRBD2 (5 bases). The CDR3 has 15 amino acids. V was clipped by 8 bases and J by 8 bases, with 22 bases between them. CDR1 and CDR2 (germline): LGHDT, YNNKEL (reference sequence). The CDR3 spells CASSPQIGLADEQFF. The CDR3 DNA sequence: TGTGCCAGCTCACCACAAATAGGACTTGCCGATGAGCAGTTCTTC.

This clonotype has more than one count but fewer than ten. This sequence joins TRBV5-1 and TRBJ2-5, with 14 bases aligning to TRBD2. Germline V lookup: CDR1 SGHRS, CDR2 YFSETQ. The J segment lost 2 bases and the V segment lost 5 bases, leaving 8 bases of the junction unmatched. The CDR3 covers 17 residues. The CDR3 spells CASRAGLAGERQETQYF. In nucleotides, the CDR3 is TGCGCCAGCAGGGCGGGACTAGCGGGAGAGCGGCAAGAGACCCAGTACTTC.

This clonotype occurred a few times. J is TRBJ1-1 and V is TRBV7-2; a weak D match, TRBD1 (6 bases). The ends were cut back, 5 bases at V and 0 bases at J, with 13 bases in the middle. Germline-derived CDR1 and CDR2 are SGHTA and FQGNSA. This CDR3 is built from 15 residues. The CDR3 here is CASSRGGRMNTEAFF. The CDR3 DNA reads as TGTGCCAGCAGCCGGGGGGGGCGGATGAACACTGAAGCTTTCTTT.

This clonotype has a count of ten or more. The chain recombines TRBV5-1 with TRBJ2-5; D perhaps matches TRBD1 (6 bases). The germline CDR1 and CDR2 sequences are SGHRS and YFSETQ. The CDR3 is made up of 14 amino acids. Between the trimmed V and J ends, which lost 4 bases and 1 base, there was a span of 11 bases. CDR3 DNA sequence: TGCGCCAGCAGCAGGGGGACATTCCAAGAGACCCAGTACTTC. This translates into CASSRGTFQETQYF.

The chain is built from TRBV5-1 and TRBJ2-1, with D tentatively TRBD2 (6 bases). Germline-derived CDR1 and CDR2 are SGHRS and YFSETQ. V was shortened by 4 bases and J by 6 bases, with 14 bases between the two germline ends. The CDR3 consists of 14 residues. The CDR3 protein is CASSTRRGSNEQFF. As DNA, the CDR3 is TGCGCCAGCAGCACGAGGCGGGGTTCCAATGAGCAGTTCTTC.

The sample holds many counts of this clonotype. The chain recombines TRBV5-1 with TRBJ2-2; 11 nucleotides match TRBD2. Germline CDR1 reads SGHRS; CDR2 reads YFSETQ. Trimming cost V 1 base and J 4 bases; bases outside gene matches: 3. CDR3 length equals 16 residues. CDR3 residues: CASSLTSGSSTGELFF. CDR3 in DNA: TGCGCCAGCAGCTTGACTAGCGGGAGTAGCACCGGGGAGCTGTTTTTT.

This chain uses TRBV20-1 with TRBJ2-1; D is unresolved. The CDR3 is 14 amino acids. CDR1 and CDR2 from the germline V gene are DFQATT and SNEGSKA (reference sequence). V was cut by 3 bases and J by 8 bases, with 17 bases left in between. This CDR3 reads CSASSPWARDEQFF. DNA of the CDR3: TGCAGTGCTAGTAGTCCTTGGGCTCGGGATGAGCAGTTCTTC.

This clonotype was observed at least ten times. The genes are TRBV5-1 and TRBJ2-2; D is possibly TRBD2 (5 bases). This CDR3 spans 15 amino acids. V was trimmed by 1 base and J by 6 bases, leaving 13 bases between them. Looked up from germline, CDR1 is SGHRS and CDR2 is YFSETQ. The CDR3 spells CASSLSLAQAGELFF. CDR3 sequence (DNA): TGCGCCAGCAGCTTGTCCCTAGCCCAGGCCGGGGAGCTGTTTTTT.

This clonotype was seen at least ten times. The chain joins TRBV28 to TRBJ1-5; D uncertain. Trimming shortened V by 7 bases and J by 6 bases, and 16 bases separated the two germline ends. Germline lookup yields CDR1 MDHEN and CDR2 SYDVKM. This CDR3 region has 14 residues. CDR3 sequence reads: CASTQSGKGQPQHF. CDR3 in DNA: TGTGCCAGCACCCAGTCGGGGAAGGGTCAGCCCCAGCATTTT.